The TCR beta chain under discussion was sequenced for a study of OX40 agonist ivuxolimab in advanced cancers. A remark on this clone: The target antigen is unknown.

Generated by immunoSEQ multiplex PCR, the TCRdb table keeps only in-frame clones and is missing some. The repertoire holds 86,000 or so clones, with around 94% as singletons. Germline values: CDR1 MDHEN, CDR2 SYDVKM. Trimming left V 10 bases short and J 1 base short, with 16 bases between. This CDR3 has 15 residues. Study observations and caveats: In general, CD8+ T cells held more expanded clones than CD4+ did, on average. With doses of 0.1 to 3.0 mg/kg, CD4+ and CD8+ blood T cells had undergone clonal expansion by week 6.

The sequences come from CD4+ or CD8+ T cells sorted from blood, collected in a trial of the OX40 agonist ivuxolimab. The chain carries TRBV28 and TRBJ1-4; possible D gene TRBD1, 6 bases. This TCR came from an adult with an advanced solid tumor such as melanoma, head and neck, liver or kidney cancer. The CDR3 protein is CATQQGLGTNEKLFF. The CDR3 DNA reads as TGTGCCACCCAACAGGGATTGGGAACTAATGAAAAACTGTTTTTT. Combining the CDR3 with reference TRBV28 and TRBJ1-4 gives the whole variable domain DVKVTQSSRYLVKRTGEKVFLECVQDMDHENMFWYRQDPGLGLRLIYFSYDVKMKEKGDIPEGYSVSREKKERFSLILESASTNQTSMYLCATQQGLGTNEKLFFGSGTQLSVL.